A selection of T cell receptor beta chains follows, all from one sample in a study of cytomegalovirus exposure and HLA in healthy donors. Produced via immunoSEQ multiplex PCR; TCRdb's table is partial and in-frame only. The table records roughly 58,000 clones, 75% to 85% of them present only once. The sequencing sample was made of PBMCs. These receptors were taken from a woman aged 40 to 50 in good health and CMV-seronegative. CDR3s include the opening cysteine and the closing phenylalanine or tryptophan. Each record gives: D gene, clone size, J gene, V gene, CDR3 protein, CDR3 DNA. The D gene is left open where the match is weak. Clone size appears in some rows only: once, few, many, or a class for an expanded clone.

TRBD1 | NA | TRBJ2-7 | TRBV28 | CASRKGQGFSYEQYF | TGTGCCAGCAGGAAGGGACAGGGATTCTCCTACGAGCAGTACTTC
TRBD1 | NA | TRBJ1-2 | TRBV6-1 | CASSADRVYGYTF | TGTGCCAGCAGTGCAGACAGGGTCTATGGCTACACCTTC
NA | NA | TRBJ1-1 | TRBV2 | CASSELSAGNTEAFF | TGTGCCAGCAGTGAATTGTCTGCGGGGAACACTGAAGCTTTCTTT
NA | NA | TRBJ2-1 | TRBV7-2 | CASSPEVGGQFF | TGTGCCAGCAGCCCAGAGGTGGGAGGTCAGTTCTTC
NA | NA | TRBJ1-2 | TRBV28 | CASSAGTANYGYTF | TGTGCCAGCAGTGCCGGGACTGCTAACTATGGCTACACCTTC
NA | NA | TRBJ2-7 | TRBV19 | CASSIAQDDYEQYF | TGTGCCAGTAGTATAGCTCAGGATGACTACGAGCAGTACTTC
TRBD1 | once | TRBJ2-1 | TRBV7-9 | CASSLRPGRGNLEKQFF | TGTGCCAGCAGCCTTAGACCGGGCAGGGGGAACTTGGAGAAGCAGTTCTTC
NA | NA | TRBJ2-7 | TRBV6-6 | CASSRDTTYEQYF | TGTGCCAGCAGCCGGGACACAACCTACGAGCAGTACTTC
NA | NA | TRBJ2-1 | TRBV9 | CASSVQGNEQFF | TGTGCCAGCAGCGTTCAGGGGAATGAGCAGTTCTTC
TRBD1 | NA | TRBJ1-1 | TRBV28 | CASSPATGMNTEAFF | TGTGCCAGCAGTCCGGCGACAGGGATGAACACTGAAGCTTTCTTT
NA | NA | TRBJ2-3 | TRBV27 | CASSLLGANSAPSTDTQYF | TGTGCCAGCAGTTTACTGGGGGCGAATAGCGCCCCTAGCACAGATACGCAGTATTTT
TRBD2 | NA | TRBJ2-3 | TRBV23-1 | CASSQSSPSPGGASTDTQYF | TGCGCCAGCAGTCAATCAAGTCCGTCTCCCGGGGGGGCTAGCACAGATACGCAGTATTTT
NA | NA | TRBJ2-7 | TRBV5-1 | CASSLGGTTGTYEQYF | TGCGCCAGCAGCTTGGGGGGAACGACGGGGACCTACGAGCAGTACTTC
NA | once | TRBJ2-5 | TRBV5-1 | CASSPGGPPGETQYF | TGCGCCAGCAGCCCTGGGGGCCCTCCAGGAGAGACCCAGTACTTC
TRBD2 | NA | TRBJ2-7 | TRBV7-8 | CASSSAGNYEQYF | TGTGCCAGCAGTTCAGCGGGAAACTACGAGCAGTACTTC
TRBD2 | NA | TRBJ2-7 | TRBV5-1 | CASSGTSGGYEQYF | TGCGCCAGCAGCGGGACTAGCGGGGGATACGAGCAGTACTTC
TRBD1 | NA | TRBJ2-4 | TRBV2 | CASSSGQGIQYF | TGTGCCAGCAGTTCGGGACAGGGCATTCAGTACTTC
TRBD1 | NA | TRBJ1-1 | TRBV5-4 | CASSSGQGARGTEAFF | TGTGCCAGCAGCTCGGGACAGGGGGCAAGGGGCACTGAAGCTTTCTTT
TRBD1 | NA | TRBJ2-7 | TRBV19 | CASSRDRTTYEQYF | TGTGCCAGTAGTAGGGACAGAACAACCTACGAGCAGTACTTC
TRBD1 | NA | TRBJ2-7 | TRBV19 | CASSSMGQGFYEQYF | TGTGCCAGTAGTAGTATGGGACAGGGCTTCTACGAGCAGTACTTC
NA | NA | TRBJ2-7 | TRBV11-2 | CASSLDLGASYEQYF | TGTGCCAGCAGCTTAGATCTGGGGGCGAGCTACGAGCAGTACTTC
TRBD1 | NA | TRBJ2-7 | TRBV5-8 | CASSLTLGTGQIYEQYF | TGTGCCAGCAGCTTGACCCTCGGGACAGGGCAAATCTACGAGCAGTACTTC
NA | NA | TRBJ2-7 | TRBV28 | CASSLLRRDEQYF | TGTGCCAGCAGTTTATTACGAAGAGACGAGCAGTACTTC
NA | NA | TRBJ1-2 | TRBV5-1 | CASSLGEGRPSYGYTF | TGCGCCAGCAGCTTGGGAGAGGGCAGACCCTCCTATGGCTACACCTTC
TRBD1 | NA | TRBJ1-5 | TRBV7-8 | CASRSGTVEQPQHF | TGTGCCAGCAGGTCAGGGACAGTAGAGCAGCCCCAGCATTTT
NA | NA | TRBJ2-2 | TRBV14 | CASSQDLNTGELFF | TGTGCCAGCAGCCAAGACTTAAACACCGGGGAGCTGTTTTTT
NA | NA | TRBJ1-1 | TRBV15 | CATSRDKGASTEAFF | TGTGCCACCAGCAGAGATAAGGGAGCGTCCACTGAAGCTTTCTTT
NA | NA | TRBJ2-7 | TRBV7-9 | CASSLLSDKYEQYF | TGTGCCAGCAGCTTATTGAGCGATAAATACGAGCAGTACTTC
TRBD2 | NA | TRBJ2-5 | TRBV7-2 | CASSRTSFKETQYF | TGTGCCAGCAGCCGGACTAGCTTTAAAGAGACCCAGTACTTC
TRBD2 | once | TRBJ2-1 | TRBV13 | CASSLGTGGEQFF | TGTGCCAGCAGCTTAGGGACGGGGGGTGAGCAGTTCTTC
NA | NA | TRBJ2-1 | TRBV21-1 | CASSKSPSSGRAVEQFF | TGTGCCAGCAGCAAGTCCCCATCTAGCGGGAGGGCCGTTGAGCAGTTCTTC
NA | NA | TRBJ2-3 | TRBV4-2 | CASSGVVGSAGSDTQYF | TGTGCCAGCAGCGGGGTCGTCGGCTCAGCGGGTTCAGATACGCAGTATTTT
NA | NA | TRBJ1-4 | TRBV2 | CASSIQGPGEKLFF | TGTGCCAGCAGCATTCAGGGGCCCGGAGAAAAACTGTTTTTT
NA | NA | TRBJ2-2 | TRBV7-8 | CASSLSSTVPPTGELFF | TGTGCCAGCAGCTTGTCTTCTACAGTCCCCCCCACCGGGGAGCTGTTTTTT
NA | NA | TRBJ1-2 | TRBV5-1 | CASSAAGDYGYTF | TGCGCCAGCAGTGCCGCAGGGGACTATGGCTACACCTTC
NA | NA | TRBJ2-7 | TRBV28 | CASRPPPSVSSYEQYF | TGTGCCAGCAGGCCCCCACCTAGCGTGAGCTCCTACGAGCAGTACTTC
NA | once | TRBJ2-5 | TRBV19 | CASSTSRTVQETQYF | TGTGCCAGTAGTACGAGCCGGACAGTCCAAGAGACCCAGTACTTC